Each of the 32 T cell receptor beta chains below was sequenced from the same sample in a study of blood T cell repertoires in COVID-19. Clones were sequenced by immunoSEQ multiplex PCR, and TCRdb holds only the in-frame ones, with some missing. The sample gives roughly 65,000 clones, 90% of which show up once; roughly 1.3% is in the top ten. Material for sequencing was peripheral blood. These receptors were obtained from a man aged 60 to 69 with acute or convalescent COVID-19.

The chain combines TRBV7-2 with TRBJ1-5, with D uncertain. CDR1 SGHTA and CDR2 FQGNSA come from the germline V gene. The V end was cut by 7 bases, the J end by 7 bases, with 20 bases between. The CDR3 covers 15 residues. CDR3 sequence reads: CASKPEGGFKQPQHF. CDR3 nucleotides: TGTGCCAGCAAGCCGGAGGGAGGGTTCAAACAGCCCCAGCATTTT.

V usage is TRBV6-5 and J usage is TRBJ1-2, with D possibly TRBD1 on 6 matching bases. CDR3 length: 14 amino acids. Germline values: CDR1 MNHEY, CDR2 SVGAGI. The germline V and J ends were trimmed by 0 bases and 4 bases, with 9 bases remaining between them. CDR3 in amino acids: CASSYSDRIYGYTF. The CDR3 region has the DNA TGTGCCAGCAGTTACTCCGACAGGATCTATGGCTACACCTTC.

This chain connects TRBV27 to TRBJ1-1; D unresolved. The germline V gene encodes CDR1 MNHEY and CDR2 SMNVEV (reference sequence). The length of the CDR3 is 15 residues. The V and J ends lost 5 bases and 0 bases respectively, with 13 bases between them. The CDR3: CASSNSESLNTEAFF. Written as DNA, the CDR3 is TGTGCCAGCAGTAACTCGGAGAGCCTGAACACTGAAGCTTTCTTT.

The J gene is TRBJ1-1, the V gene TRBV5-4, with D perhaps matching TRBD1 (6 bases). This CDR3 is built from 15 residues. Trimming removed 4 bases at V and 5 bases at J, with 18 bases between. Germline lookup yields CDR1 SGHNT and CDR2 YYREEE (reference sequence). CDR3 nucleotides: TGTGCCAGCAGCAGCGCGATAAGGGACAAAACTGAAGCTTTCTTT. Translating it yields CASSSAIRDKTEAFF.

This clone was counted a single time. CDR3 nucleotides: TGTGCCTGGAGTGTACCCCCTAATTCTGGAAACACCATATATTTT. It yields the protein CAWSVPPNSGNTIYF. This chain connects TRBV30 to TRBJ1-3; D uncertain. CDR1 is GTSNPN, CDR2 SVGIG, per germline (reference sequence). The CDR3 is made up of 15 amino acids. The ends were cut back, 0 bases at V and 1 base at J, with 10 bases in the middle.

V gene TRBV7-8 combines with J gene TRBJ2-7, with TRBD1 identical over 9 bases. Per germline, CDR1 SGHVS and CDR2 FQNEAQ. Trimming removed 5 bases from V and 6 bases from J; junction bases left unmatched: 8. CDR3 size: 14 residues. CDR3 region: CASSVTGGFIEQYF. For the CDR3, the DNA is TGTGCCAGCAGCGTTACAGGGGGCTTCATCGAGCAGTACTTC.

The genes are TRBV3-1 (or the pseudogene TRBV3-2) and TRBJ1-5; tentative D call: TRBD1 (5 bases). This CDR3 is built from 15 residues. V was trimmed by 0 bases and J by 9 bases, leaving 15 bases between them. Germline CDR1 reads LGHDT; CDR2 reads YNNKEL (reference sequence). The DNA for the CDR3 is TGTGCCAGCAGCCAAGATGCGGGGCAAGGTCGGCCCCAGCATTTT. Protein sequence: CASSQDAGQGRPQHF.

For the CDR3, the DNA is TGTGCCAGCAGTCGTCGACTAGCGGGGGCTTTTAGCACAGATACGCAGTATTTT. Amino acid sequence: CASSRRLAGAFSTDTQYF. V usage is TRBV6-6 and J usage is TRBJ2-3; 12 bases fit TRBD2. The CDR3 has 18 residues. The junction had 9 bases not matched to a gene; V was cut back by 5 bases and J by 0 bases. CDR1 MNHNY and CDR2 SVGAGI come from the germline V gene (reference sequence).

In nucleotides, the CDR3 is TGCGCCAGCAGCTTGGCAGCAGATACGCAGTATTTT. It specifies CASSLAADTQYF. The V call is TRBV5-1, the J call TRBJ2-3; D is ambiguous. Germline loops: CDR1 SGHRS, CDR2 YFSETQ. This CDR3 is built from 12 residues. The V gene lost 0 bases and the J gene lost 4 bases, with 3 bases spanning the gap. Looking up the rest from reference TRBV5-1 and TRBJ2-3 gives the full variable domain: KAGVTQTPRYLIKTRGQQVTLSCSPISGHRSVSWYQQTPGQGLQFLFEYFSETQRNKGNFPGRFSGRQFSNSRSEMNVSTLELGDSALYLCASSLAADTQYFGPGTRLTVL.

The chain carries TRBV11-2 and TRBJ1-2; D is ambiguous. The CDR3 consists of 14 residues. V shed 5 bases and J shed 5 bases, with 15 bases lying between them. Germline V gives CDR1 SGHAT, CDR2 FQNNGV. Here the CDR3 DNA reads TGTGCCAGCAGCGGAAGTGGCCAGGTTTATGGCTACACCTTC. Translated, it gives CASSGSGQVYGYTF.

The gene calls are TRBV18 and TRBJ2-7; tentatively, D is TRBD1 (6 bases). This CDR3 is 13 amino acids long. With 0 bases removed from V and 10 bases from J, the gap between germline ends came to 13 bases. Germline CDR1 KGHSH, CDR2 LQKENI. CDR3 coding DNA: TGTGCCAGCTCACCACCGGAAGGGGGTTATCAGTACTTC. Protein: CASSPPEGGYQYF.

This chain connects TRBV5-6 to TRBJ1-1; 8 bases align to TRBD1. Germline CDR1 and CDR2: SGHDT and YYEEEE. J lost 5 bases, V lost 4 bases, and 7 bases had no gene match. The CDR3 is 14 residues long. The CDR3 here is CASSPTGGNTEAFF. As DNA, the CDR3 is TGTGCCAGCAGCCCTACAGGGGGAAATACTGAAGCTTTCTTT. The full variable domain, completed using reference TRBV5-6 and TRBJ1-1, is DAGVTQSPTHLIKTRGQQVTLRCSPKSGHDTVSWYQQALGQGPQFIFQYYEEEERQRGNFPDRFSGHQFPNYSSELNVNALLLGDSALYLCASSPTGGNTEAFFGQGTRLTVV.

This sequence joins TRBV18 and TRBJ1-4; unclear D gene. CDR3 length equals 16 residues. Per the germline V gene, CDR1 is KGHSH and CDR2 is LQKENI. V lost 5 bases and J 4 bases, leaving 17 bases between the germline ends. The CDR3 DNA is TGTGCCAGCTCATCACGGCCCCAACAGATTAATGAAAAACTGTTTTTT. Residues: CASSSRPQQINEKLFF.

The chain recombines TRBV7-9 with TRBJ2-1; D possibly corresponds to TRBD1 (6 bases). The CDR3 consists of 18 residues. V shed 1 base and J shed 1 base, with 17 bases lying between them. Germline-derived CDR1 and CDR2 are SEHNR and FQNEAQ (reference sequence). CDR3 sequence: CASSLELVRQGSYNEQFF. The CDR3, as DNA: TGTGCCAGCAGCTTAGAGCTCGTACGGCAGGGGTCCTACAATGAGCAGTTCTTC.

Written as DNA, the CDR3 is TGTGCCTGGAGTGTAGGAGGGGCTGGCTATGGCTACACCTTC. This translates into CAWSVGGAGYGYTF. J is TRBJ1-2 and V is TRBV30; D might be TRBD1 (5 bases). The CDR3 covers 14 residues. Trimming removed 0 bases from V and 4 bases from J, with 12 bases in between. Germline V gene sequence: CDR1 GTSNPN, CDR2 SVGIG (reference sequence).

The chain has TRBV29-1 and TRBJ1-2, with 10 bases identical to TRBD1. V lost 5 bases to trimming and J lost 1 base; unmatched junction nucleotides: 10. The length of the CDR3 is 16 residues. CDR1 is SQVTM, CDR2 ANQGSEA, per germline. CDR3 DNA sequence: TGCAGCGTTCGCTCCGGGACAGGGGCTTTTAACTATGGCTACACCTTC. It specifies CSVRSGTGAFNYGYTF.

This rearrangement joins TRBV18 to TRBJ2-5; TRBD2 is a possible D gene (6 bases). Germline V gene lookup returns CDR1 KGHSH and CDR2 LQKENI. Trimming stripped 2 bases from V and 5 bases from J, with 12 bases between. There are 14 residues in the CDR3. CDR3 DNA: TGTGCCAGCTCACCAACGTCCGGAGGGGAGACCCAGTACTTC. Translated, it gives CASSPTSGGETQYF.

The chain combines TRBV5-4 with TRBJ2-5; D not resolved. With 2 bases removed from V and 5 bases from J, the gap between germline ends came to 10 bases. Germline CDR1 and CDR2: SGHNT and YYREEE (reference sequence). The CDR3 covers 13 residues. The CDR3 nucleotides are TGTGCCAGCAGCTTTGGTAAACAGGAGACCCAGTACTTC. It codes for CASSFGKQETQYF.

This sequence joins TRBV5-5 and TRBJ1-1; D is ambiguous. V lost 1 base, J lost 1 base, and 11 bases lay in between. Germline CDR1 SGHKS, CDR2 YYEKEE (reference sequence). The CDR3 is 15 residues long. DNA of the CDR3: TGTGCCAGCAGCTTGACTTCAGGCCAGAACACTGAAGCTTTCTTT. This codes for CASSLTSGQNTEAFF. Drawing the rest from reference TRBV5-5 and TRBJ1-1, the complete variable domain is DAGVTQSPTHLIKTRGQQVTLRCSPISGHKSVSWYQQVLGQGPQFIFQYYEKEERGRGNFPDRFSARQFPNYSSELNVNALLLGDSALYLCASSLTSGQNTEAFFGQGTRLTVV.

The chain has TRBV2 and TRBJ2-4; possibly TRBD1 for D (5 bases). CDR1 is SNHLY and CDR2 is FYNNEI in the germline V gene. V was cut by 4 bases and J by 8 bases, with 18 bases left in between. The CDR3 extends over 15 amino acids. The CDR3 DNA is TGTGCCAGCAGTGGAGATCAGGGCCGAGTGGACATTCAGTACTTC. Its protein product is CASSGDQGRVDIQYF.

In its sample, this clone was seen once. The V gene is TRBV6-6, the J gene TRBJ1-4; no definite D call. This CDR3 comprises 13 residues. The germline V gene encodes CDR1 MNHNY and CDR2 SVGAGI (reference sequence). V lost 6 bases and J 8 bases, leaving 13 bases between the germline ends. CDR3: CASSSRPEEKLFF. In DNA form, the CDR3 reads TGTGCCAGCAGCTCAAGGCCGGAGGAAAAACTGTTTTTT.

The rearrangement links TRBV12-5 to TRBJ1-2, with unresolved D. The germline V gene encodes CDR1 LGHNT and CDR2 FRNRAP. V was trimmed by 2 bases and J by 14 bases, leaving 12 bases between them. This CDR3 region has 11 residues. The CDR3 DNA sequence: TGTGCTAGTGGTTTGTTAAAATACAAGACCTTC. Its protein is CASGLLKYKTF.

The rearrangement links TRBV15 to TRBJ2-5, with D uncertain. The V gene's germline CDR1 is LNHNV and CDR2 YYDKDF (reference sequence). CDR3 length equals 11 residues. Deletions cut 5 bases from V and 6 bases from J, with 7 bases between. CDR3 protein: CATSWAQTQYF. The CDR3 bases are TGTGCCACCAGCTGGGCGCAGACCCAGTACTTC.

This rearrangement joins TRBV9 to TRBJ1-4; 9 positions match TRBD1. The CDR3 extends over 14 amino acids. Germline CDR1 reads SGDLS; CDR2 reads YYNGEE. V shed 0 bases, J shed 12 bases, and the junction held 6 bases outside the gene matches. The CDR3: CASSVAGDREQLFF. The CDR3 DNA reads as TGTGCCAGCAGCGTAGCCGGGGACAGGGAGCAACTGTTTTTT.

The genes are TRBV5-1 and TRBJ2-7; 8 bases are shared with TRBD1. The germline V gene encodes CDR1 SGHRS and CDR2 YFSETQ. The V and J ends lost 2 bases and 3 bases, in that order; junction bases with no gene match: 1. CDR3 length: 13 amino acids. The CDR3 region is CASSLDRGYEQYF. The CDR3 bases are TGCGCCAGCAGCTTAGACAGGGGCTACGAGCAGTACTTC.

The gene calls are TRBV15 and TRBJ2-2; the D gene is possibly TRBD2 (5 bases). The V end was cut by 0 bases, the J end by 1 base, with 12 bases between. CDR1 is LNHNV, CDR2 YYDKDF, per germline (reference sequence). The length of the CDR3 is 17 residues. The CDR3 reads CATSRDGLDMNTGELFF. As DNA, the CDR3 is TGTGCCACCAGCAGAGATGGACTCGATATGAACACCGGGGAGCTGTTTTTT.

J is TRBJ1-3 and V is TRBV7-9; D unclear. V was clipped by 6 bases and J by 10 bases, with 13 bases between them. The CDR3 consists of 12 residues. Germline V lookup: CDR1 SEHNR, CDR2 FQNEAQ (reference sequence). DNA of the CDR3: TGTGCCAGCAGTTTGAAGGGAGGAACCATATATTTT. As protein: CASSLKGGTIYF.

This chain uses TRBV30 with TRBJ1-1; no firm D call. V was pared by 0 bases and J by 11 bases, with 10 bases between. Germline-derived CDR1 and CDR2 are GTSNPN and SVGIG (reference sequence). There are 11 residues in the CDR3. CDR3 nucleotides: TGTGCCTGGAGTGTCGAAGATGCGGCTTTCTTT. It specifies CAWSVEDAAFF.

V gene TRBV4-2 combines with J gene TRBJ2-5, with unresolved D. Trimming removed 0 bases from V and 5 bases from J, with 13 bases in between. The CDR3 loop spans 15 amino acids. Germline lookup yields CDR1 LGHNA and CDR2 YNFKEQ. The CDR3 is CASSQDFQARETQYF. DNA for the CDR3: TGTGCCAGCAGCCAAGATTTCCAGGCCAGGGAGACCCAGTACTTC.

The CDR3 DNA is TGTGCCAGCAGTCCCAGGGGGTATTTGTTTGGCTACACCTTC. Residues: CASSPRGYLFGYTF. The chain couples TRBV3-1 (or the pseudogene TRBV3-2) to TRBJ1-2, with 7 bases aligning to TRBD1. The J segment lost 7 bases and the V segment lost 6 bases, leaving 11 bases of the junction unmatched. This CDR3 has 14 residues. Germline CDR1 reads LGHDT; CDR2 reads YNNKEL (reference sequence).

The chain joins TRBV5-1 to TRBJ2-5, with D tentatively TRBD1 (8 bases). Germline V CDR1 and CDR2: SGHRS, YFSETQ. The V end lost 4 bases, the J end lost 7 bases, and 14 bases lay between the germline ends. The CDR3 covers 13 residues. CDR3 sequence (DNA): TGCGCCAGCAGCCCGGACAGGGAGGGGACCCAGTACTTC. Translated, it gives CASSPDREGTQYF.

This clone was detected only once. The rearrangement links TRBV19 to TRBJ1-5, with 7 bases aligning to TRBD1. Germline CDR1 LNHDA, CDR2 SQIVND (reference sequence). This CDR3 is 14 amino acids long. V trimming: 10 bases; J trimming: 5 bases; junction bases outside the gene matches: 11. The CDR3 DNA follows: TGTGCCACTAACCGGGACAGTAGGGATCAGCCCCAGCATTTT. Translation: CATNRDSRDQPQHF. The entire variable domain, with the rest obtained from reference TRBV19 and TRBJ1-5, is as follows: DGGITQSPKYLFRKEGQNVTLSCEQNLNHDAMYWYRQDPGQGLRLIYYSQIVNDFQKGDIAEGYSVSREKKESFPLTVTSAQKNPTAFYLCATNRDSRDQPQHFGDGTRLSIL.